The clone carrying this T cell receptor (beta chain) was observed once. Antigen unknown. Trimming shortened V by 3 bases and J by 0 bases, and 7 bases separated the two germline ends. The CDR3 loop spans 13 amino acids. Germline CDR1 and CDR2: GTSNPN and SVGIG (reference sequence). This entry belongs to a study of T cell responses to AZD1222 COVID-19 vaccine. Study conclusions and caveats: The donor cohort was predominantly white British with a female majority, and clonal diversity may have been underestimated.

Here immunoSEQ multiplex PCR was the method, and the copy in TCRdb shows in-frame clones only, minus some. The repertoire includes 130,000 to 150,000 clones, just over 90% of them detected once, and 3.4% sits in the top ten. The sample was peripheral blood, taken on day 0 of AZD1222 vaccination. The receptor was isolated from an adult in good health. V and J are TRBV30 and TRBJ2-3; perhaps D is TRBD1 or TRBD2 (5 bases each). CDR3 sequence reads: CAWSGASTDTQYF. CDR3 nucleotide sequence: TGTGCCTGGAGCGGGGCAAGCACAGATACGCAGTATTTT.